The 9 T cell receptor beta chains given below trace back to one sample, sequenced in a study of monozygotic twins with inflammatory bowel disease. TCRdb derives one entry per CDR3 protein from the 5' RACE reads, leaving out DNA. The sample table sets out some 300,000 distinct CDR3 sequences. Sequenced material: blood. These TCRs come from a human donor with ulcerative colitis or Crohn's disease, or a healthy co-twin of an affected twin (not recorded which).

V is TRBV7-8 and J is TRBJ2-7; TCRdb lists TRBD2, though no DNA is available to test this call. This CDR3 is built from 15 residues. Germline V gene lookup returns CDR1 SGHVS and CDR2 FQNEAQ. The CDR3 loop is CASSTYRTLPYEQYF. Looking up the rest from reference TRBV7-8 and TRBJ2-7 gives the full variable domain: GAGVSQSPRYKVAKRGQDVALRCDPISGHVSLFWYQQALGQGPEFLTYFQNEAQLDKSGLPSDRFFAERPEGSVSTLKIQRTQQEDSAVYLCASSTYRTLPYEQYFGPGTRLTVT.

This CDR3 reads CASSFIRTYRGPHEQYF. The V and J genes are TRBV27 and TRBJ2-7; there is no DNA to check the TCRdb D call of TRBD1. The CDR3 is 17 residues long. Germline CDR1 reads MNHEY; CDR2 reads SMNVEV (reference sequence).

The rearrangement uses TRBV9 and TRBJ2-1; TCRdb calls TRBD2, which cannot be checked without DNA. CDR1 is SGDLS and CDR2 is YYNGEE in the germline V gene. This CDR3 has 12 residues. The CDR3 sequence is CASSRLENEQFF.

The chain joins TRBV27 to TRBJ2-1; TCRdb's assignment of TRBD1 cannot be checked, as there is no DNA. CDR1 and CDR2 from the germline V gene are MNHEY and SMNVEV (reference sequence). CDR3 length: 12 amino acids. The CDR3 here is CASGPQYNEQFF.

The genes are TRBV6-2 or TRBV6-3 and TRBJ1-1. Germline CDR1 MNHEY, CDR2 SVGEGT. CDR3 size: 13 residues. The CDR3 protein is CASSPAEGTEAFF.

CDR3 residues: CASSLRGQVFYEQYF. This sequence joins TRBV5-5 and TRBJ2-7; checking the TCRdb D call of TRBD1 is not possible without DNA. The germline V gene has CDR1 SGHKS and CDR2 YYEKEE (reference sequence). The CDR3 runs 15 residues.

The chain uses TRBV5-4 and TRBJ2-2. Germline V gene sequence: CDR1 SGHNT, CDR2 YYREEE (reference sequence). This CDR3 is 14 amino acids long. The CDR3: CASSFVRGTGELFF.

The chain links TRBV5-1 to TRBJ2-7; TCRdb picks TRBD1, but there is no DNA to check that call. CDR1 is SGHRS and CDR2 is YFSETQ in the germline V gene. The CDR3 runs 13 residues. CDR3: CASSFRDTGEQYF.

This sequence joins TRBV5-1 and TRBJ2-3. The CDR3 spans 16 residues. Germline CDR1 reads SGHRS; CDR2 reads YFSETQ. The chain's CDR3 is CASSRGTTASSDTQYF. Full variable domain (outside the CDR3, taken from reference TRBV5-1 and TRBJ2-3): KAGVTQTPRYLIKTRGQQVTLSCSPISGHRSVSWYQQTPGQGLQFLFEYFSETQRNKGNFPGRFSGRQFSNSRSEMNVSTLELGDSALYLCASSRGTTASSDTQYFGPGTRLTVL.